This T cell receptor (beta chain) was sequenced during a study of blood T cell repertoires in COVID-19. The overall study: Italy, Spain and the United States were the sources of the convalescent and acute COVID-19 samples. Sample material is recorded as cDNA or gDNA derived from T cells, B-cell-depleted T cells, or PBMCs.

Original methodology: It was from reference gene primer amplification that nucleated cell counts were estimated. Profiling relied on immunoSEQ multiplex PCR, and the TCRdb table lists in-frame clones only, not all of them. The V and J calls and clone size were taken over from that table, and D and trimming were inferred from the DNA. The table lists hundreds of thousands of clones, roughly 87% of them singletons. This TCR was recovered from a woman aged 45 to 65 who had recovered from COVID-19. Sequencing input: peripheral blood.

The CDR3 bases are TGTGCCAGCAGCCAATCCCCCGGGGGAGATACGCAGTATTTT. It translates to CASSQSPGGDTQYF. J is TRBJ2-3 and V is TRBV3-1 (or the pseudogene TRBV3-2); D perhaps matches TRBD2 (6 bases). Germline lookup yields CDR1 LGHDT and CDR2 YNNKEL (reference sequence). This CDR3 is 14 amino acids long. The ends were cut back, 2 bases at V and 5 bases at J, with 11 bases in the middle.